The 27 T cell receptor beta chains presented below share a single source sample, sequenced in a study of identical twins. TCRdb ran MiXCR on the 5' RACE reads and lists one entry per CDR3 protein. This sample has a few hundred thousand distinct CDR3 sequences, with about 16% found just once. These same records also appear under a second study, on yellow fever vaccine responses in identical twins.

The source material was CD4+ T cells sorted from blood. The receptors were sampled from a woman aged 18-35 years in good health.

The chain links TRBV27 to TRBJ2-6; no clear D. Germline CDR1 MNHEY, CDR2 SMNVEV (reference sequence). The CDR3 extends over 13 amino acids. Trimming removed 10 bases from V and 0 bases from J, with 7 bases in between. The CDR3 region is CATPHSGANVLTF. The CDR3 DNA reads as TGTGCCACCCCTCACTCTGGGGCCAACGTCCTGACTTTC.

The chain links TRBV6-1 to TRBJ1-5, with 8 bases lining up with TRBD1. The CDR3 runs to 16 residues. J lost 2 bases, V lost 5 bases, and 8 bases had no gene match. Germline V lookup: CDR1 MNHNS, CDR2 SASEGT. CDR3 protein: CASSMTGAHGNQPQHF. The CDR3 DNA reads as TGTGCCAGCAGTATGACAGGGGCGCACGGCAATCAGCCCCAGCATTTT.

The rearrangement uses TRBV7-8 and TRBJ2-1; no reliable D call. V was pared by 3 bases and J by 1 base, with 13 bases between. This CDR3 is built from 16 residues. From germline, CDR1 is SGHVS and CDR2 FQNEAQ. The CDR3 loop reads CASSFSWGRSYNEQFF. CDR3 DNA: TGTGCCAGCAGCTTTTCGTGGGGTAGGTCCTACAATGAGCAGTTCTTC. Supplemented by reference TRBV7-8 and TRBJ2-1, the full variable domain reads GAGVSQSPRYKVAKRGQDVALRCDPISGHVSLFWYQQALGQGPEFLTYFQNEAQLDKSGLPSDRFFAERPEGSVSTLKIQRTQQEDSAVYLCASSFSWGRSYNEQFFGPGTRLTVL.

The rearrangement joins TRBV12-3 or TRBV12-4 to TRBJ1-5; 7 bases match TRBD1. The CDR3 spans 14 residues. V gave up 4 bases and J gave up 10 bases; unmatched junction bases: 10. The CDR3 reads CASSSATTGVPQHF. CDR3 nucleotide sequence: TGTGCCAGCAGTTCAGCGACCACAGGGGTTCCCCAGCATTTT.

This clonotype appeared many times. V gene TRBV5-1 combines with J gene TRBJ2-7; maybe TRBD1 (6 bases). Trimming removed 4 bases from V and 6 bases from J, with 23 bases in between. Germline V gene lookup returns CDR1 SGHRS and CDR2 YFSETQ. This CDR3 contains 16 residues. The CDR3 protein is CASSHLSGGQSLEQYF. The CDR3 DNA reads as TGCGCCAGCAGCCATCTTTCTGGAGGACAGTCCCTCGAGCAGTACTTC.

The chain has TRBV24-1 and TRBJ2-3; a possible D gene is TRBD1 (6 bases). Germline assignment: CDR1 KGHDR and CDR2 SFDVKD. The CDR3 consists of 16 residues. V was trimmed by 5 bases and J by 4 bases, leaving 18 bases between them. This chain's CDR3 is CATSGFGQTNADTQYF. DNA for the CDR3: TGTGCCACCAGTGGATTTGGACAGACGAATGCAGATACGCAGTATTTT.

This clonotype was counted ten times or more. This rearrangement joins TRBV15 to TRBJ2-1, with 8 positions matching TRBD2. Germline lookup yields CDR1 LNHNV and CDR2 YYDKDF (reference sequence). V gave up 1 base and J gave up 1 base; unmatched junction bases: 0. The length of the CDR3 is 15 residues. The CDR3 coding sequence is TGTGCCACCAGCAGAGCGGGAGGGTCCTACAATGAGCAGTTCTTC. Its protein is CATSRAGGSYNEQFF.

This clonotype was seen a few times. V gene TRBV12-3 or TRBV12-4 combines with J gene TRBJ2-5; no firm D call. The CDR3 totals 11 residues. V lost 4 bases to trimming and J lost 7 bases, with 7 bases between them. CDR3 coding DNA: TGTGCCAGCAGTTCCAGTTGGACCCAGTACTTC. Amino acid sequence: CASSSSWTQYF.

In this sample, this clonotype turned up a few times. The V and J genes are TRBV12-3 or TRBV12-4 and TRBJ1-3; D not resolved. The V end was cut by 7 bases, the J end by 3 bases, with 7 bases between. The CDR3 is 12 residues long. The CDR3 here is CASMSDGNTIYF. As DNA, the CDR3 is TGTGCCAGCATGAGTGATGGAAACACCATATATTTT.

This clonotype has just one count. The chain uses TRBV12-3 or TRBV12-4 and TRBJ2-2; 13 nucleotides align to TRBD2. The CDR3 runs to 19 residues. The V and J ends lost 11 bases and 9 bases, in that order; junction bases with no gene match: 24. The CDR3 DNA sequence: TGTGCCTTCTGTTTAGGAGTCGGGACTAGCGGGACCCGGGCAAGGGAGCTGTTTTTT. Amino acids: CAFCLGVGTSGTRARELFF.

This chain connects TRBV7-9 to TRBJ2-2; D perhaps matches TRBD1 (5 bases). V lost 3 bases and J lost 2, with 10 bases in between. The CDR3 has 15 amino acids. The V gene's germline CDR1 is SEHNR and CDR2 FQNEAQ (reference sequence). The DNA of the CDR3 is TGTGCCAGCAGCTTTGTTCAGGGAAACACCGGGGAGCTGTTTTTT. This encodes CASSFVQGNTGELFF.

This clonotype was picked up a small number of times. The rearrangement uses TRBV5-1 and TRBJ2-5; weak D call: TRBD2 (6 bases). Germline V gene lookup returns CDR1 SGHRS and CDR2 YFSETQ. Trimming took 1 base from V and 2 from J, leaving 18 bases between them. The CDR3 runs to 17 residues. CDR3 nucleotide sequence: TGCGCCAGCAGCTTGCGTTGGGGGGACCCCCTTCAAGAGACCCAGTACTTC. As protein: CASSLRWGDPLQETQYF.

This clonotype has only a few counts. This chain links TRBV27 with TRBJ2-7; no reliable D call. The length of the CDR3 is 9 residues. Germline loops: CDR1 MNHEY, CDR2 SMNVEV (reference sequence). With 10 bases removed from V and 1 base from J, the gap between germline ends came to 2 bases. In DNA, the CDR3 is TGTGCCACTTCCTACGAGCAGTACGTC. Its protein product is CATSYEQYV.

CDR3 sequence: CASSPDLNARFSYEQYF. The CDR3 DNA reads TGCGCCAGCAGCCCCGACCTAAATGCGCGCTTCTCCTACGAGCAGTACTTC. V and J are TRBV4-1 and TRBJ2-7; D is unclear. CDR1 and CDR2 (germline): MGHRA, YSYEKL. CDR3 size: 17 residues. Trimming removed 4 bases at V and 0 bases at J, with 19 bases between.

There are a few counts of this clonotype. The V gene is TRBV9, the J gene TRBJ2-5, with 12 bases that match TRBD2. This CDR3 comprises 14 residues. CDR1 is SGDLS, CDR2 YYNGEE, per germline. The V gene end was trimmed by 2 bases and the J gene end by 4 bases; junction bases not matched to a gene: 0. The CDR3 loop reads CASSVTSGRETQYF. CDR3 nucleotides: TGTGCCAGCAGCGTGACTAGCGGGAGAGAGACCCAGTACTTC.

This clonotype was detected only a few times. The rearrangement uses TRBV20-1 and TRBJ1-1; no definite D call. CDR1 is DFQATT, CDR2 SNEGSKA, per germline (reference sequence). Trimming took 0 bases from V and 0 from J, leaving 8 bases between them. The CDR3 is 14 residues long. The DNA for the CDR3 is TGCAGTGCTAGAGATCGGTTGGTGAACACTGAAGCTTTCTTT. Translation gives CSARDRLVNTEAFF.

This clonotype was recorded a few times. The J gene is TRBJ1-4, the V gene TRBV29-1, with D perhaps TRBD1 (6 bases). V was cut by 4 bases and J by 5 bases, with 11 bases left in between. Germline CDR1 SQVTM, CDR2 ANQGSEA. The CDR3 spans 13 residues. The CDR3 sequence is CSVGRGKNEKLFF. The CDR3 DNA reads TGCAGCGTTGGGAGGGGGAAAAATGAAAAACTGTTTTTT.

In this sample, this clonotype turned up a few times. This rearrangement joins TRBV19 to TRBJ2-1; 9 bases match TRBD2. J lost 6 bases, V lost 4 bases, and 4 bases had no gene match. Germline V gives CDR1 LNHDA, CDR2 SQIVND (reference sequence). The CDR3 sequence is 14 residues long. The DNA for the CDR3 is TGTGCCAGTAGTAAGGGACTAGCAGTCAATGAGCAGTTCTTC. This translates into CASSKGLAVNEQFF.

This chain uses TRBV29-1 with TRBJ2-5, with 11 bases matching TRBD2. The germline gives CDR1 SQVTM, CDR2 ANQGSEA. This CDR3 is 15 amino acids long. J lost 0 bases, V lost 5 bases, and 5 bases had no gene match. For the CDR3, the DNA is TGCAGCGTTACCGGGACTAGCGGAGACCAAGAGACCCAGTACTTC. It encodes CSVTGTSGDQETQYF.

There are a few counts of this clonotype. CDR3 nucleotides: TGTGCCAGCAGGAGGGGATTCACCGGGGAGCTGTTTTTT. Encoded protein: CASRRGFTGELFF. V gene TRBV6-2 or TRBV6-3 combines with J gene TRBJ2-2; perhaps D is TRBD1 or TRBD2 (5 bases each). Trimming removed 6 bases from V and 4 bases from J, with 9 bases in between. Germline lookup yields CDR1 MNHEY and CDR2 SVGEGT. The CDR3 has 13 amino acids.

This clonotype was found a few times. The chain employs TRBV29-1 and TRBJ1-5; D is unclear. V lost 4 bases and J lost 4, with 20 bases in between. This CDR3 is 16 amino acids long. Germline-derived CDR1 and CDR2 are SQVTM and ANQGSEA. The CDR3 reads CSVVLVGSAKNQPQHF. The CDR3 bases are TGCAGCGTTGTACTAGTGGGTTCAGCTAAAAATCAGCCCCAGCATTTT.

The V gene is TRBV15, the J gene TRBJ2-7, with D perhaps given as TRBD1 or TRBD2 (5 bases each). The CDR3 contains 14 residues. The ends were cut back, 1 base at V and 0 bases at J, with 7 bases in the middle. Germline loops: CDR1 LNHNV, CDR2 YYDKDF (reference sequence). DNA of the CDR3: TGTGCCACCAGCAGAGGGGGGATCTCCTACGAGCAGTACGTC. This codes for CATSRGGISYEQYV.

Only a few counts were recorded for this clonotype. CDR3 nucleotide sequence: TGTGCCACCAGTGATTTTCTCGGGACAAACCAAGAGACCCAGTACTTC. Translating gives CATSDFLGTNQETQYF. The chain carries TRBV24-1 and TRBJ2-5; D might be TRBD1 (6 bases). This CDR3 comprises 16 residues. Per the germline V gene, CDR1 is KGHDR and CDR2 is SFDVKD. Trimming shortened V by 1 base and J by 0 bases, and 11 bases separated the two germline ends.

This clonotype was recorded at least ten times. This rearrangement joins TRBV15 to TRBJ2-3, with TRBD2 matching 10 bases. The CDR3 runs 15 residues. Germline CDR1 is LNHNV and CDR2 is YYDKDF (reference sequence). V shed 3 bases and J 7 bases; nucleotides not matched to a gene: 7. The CDR3 here is CATSRPSGGYYTQYF. CDR3 sequence (DNA): TGTGCCACCAGCAGGCCTAGCGGGGGTTATTATACGCAGTATTTT.

This clonotype was seen a handful of times. The rearrangement uses TRBV25-1 and TRBJ2-2, with D hard to call. CDR3 length: 17 amino acids. V was trimmed by 1 base and J by 3 bases, leaving 15 bases between them. Germline assignment: CDR1 MGHDK and CDR2 SYGVNS. The CDR3 region is CASSESPRKSHTGELFF. Written as DNA, the CDR3 is TGTGCCAGCAGTGAATCTCCCAGGAAGAGCCACACCGGGGAGCTGTTTTTT.

This clonotype has ten or more counts. V usage is TRBV5-1 and J usage is TRBJ2-3, with 13 bases aligning to TRBD2. The CDR3 has 15 amino acids. Trimming cost V 4 bases and J 3 bases; bases outside gene matches: 2. Looked up from germline, CDR1 is SGHRS and CDR2 is YFSETQ. CDR3: CASSRTSGRTDTQYF. CDR3 sequence (DNA): TGCGCCAGCAGCCGGACTAGCGGGAGAACAGATACGCAGTATTTT. Full variable domain (outside the CDR3, taken from reference TRBV5-1 and TRBJ2-3): KAGVTQTPRYLIKTRGQQVTLSCSPISGHRSVSWYQQTPGQGLQFLFEYFSETQRNKGNFPGRFSGRQFSNSRSEMNVSTLELGDSALYLCASSRTSGRTDTQYFGPGTRLTVL.

In its sample, this clonotype was seen many times. V is TRBV20-1 and J is TRBJ2-1; 14 bases align to TRBD2. J lost 7 bases, V lost 1 base, and 3 bases had no gene match. The CDR3 is made up of 15 amino acids. Germline CDR1 is DFQATT and CDR2 is SNEGSKA (reference sequence). For the CDR3, the DNA is TGCAGTGCTAGAGCCGGGACTAGCGGGAGAAATGAGCAGTTCTTC. This sequence encodes CSARAGTSGRNEQFF.